The clone carrying this T cell receptor (beta chain) was observed a single time. The data originate from a study of blood T cell repertoires in COVID-19. Study as a whole: Specimens from acute and convalescent COVID-19 originated in the United States, Italy and Spain.

Germline V gene sequence: CDR1 SGDLS, CDR2 YYNGEE. The CDR3 extends over 14 amino acids. V trimming: 4 bases; J trimming: 6 bases; junction bases outside the gene matches: 8. Assay: immunoSEQ multiplex PCR; the TCRdb copy retains only in-frame clones and omits some. The table has under 500,000 clones, roughly 85% seen once. The chain has TRBV9 and TRBJ1-1, with 8 bases that match TRBD1. This sequence was found in a woman aged 18-29 years with acute COVID-19. The specimen was PBMCs or T cells enriched from blood (not recorded which). The DNA of the CDR3 is TGTGCCAGCAGCTCCCCAGGGGGCACGGCTGAAGCTTTCTTT. Protein product: CASSSPGGTAEAFF.